This TCR beta chain emerged from a study of post-analysis software for immune sequencing data. Whole-study context: Several disease courses (relapsing-remitting, secondary progressive and progressive-relapsing) of multiple sclerosis were included.

TCR beta libraries were prepared from cDNA with unique molecular identifiers. TCRdb re-called the PCR reads with MiXCR, one entry per CDR3 protein. Of about 770,000 distinct CDR3 sequences listed, about 43% were seen once; the top ten hold roughly 4.9%. Study results and caveats: With TRBV5-6, TRBV5-1 and TRBV20-1 included, about five TRBV segments were more frequent in patients than in controls.

This clonotype turned up a few times. Its specificity is unknown. This CDR3 contains 17 residues. The germline gives CDR1 SGHDT, CDR2 YYEEEE. Trimming took 1 base from V and 0 from J, leaving 17 bases between them. The sequenced material came from blood. V is TRBV5-6 and J is TRBJ2-7; tentatively, D is TRBD1 (6 bases). This sequence originates from a girl between 10 and 17 years old with multiple sclerosis. Here the CDR3 DNA reads TGTGCCAGCAGCTTGAGAAGACCAGGGGCCCCCTCCTACGAGCAGTACTTC. Residues: CASSLRRPGAPSYEQYF.